This T cell receptor beta chain was sequenced for a study of identical twins. This clonotype was seen a few times. Every one of the donors was a healthy Caucasian. The V and J ends lost 1 base and 4 bases respectively, with 13 bases between them. The CDR3 has 15 residues. Germline values: CDR1 MNHNS, CDR2 SASEGT. Through template switching, a universal primer site was introduced, and the cDNA contained unique molecular identifiers. TCRdb processed the 5' RACE reads anew with MiXCR; each CDR3 protein has one entry. The table shows around 960,000 distinct CDR3 sequences, with 9% to 15% occurring only once. These same records also appear under a second study, on yellow fever vaccine responses in identical twins.

The V call is TRBV6-1, the J call TRBJ1-2, with a possible D match to TRBD1 (5 bases). This receptor was identified in a woman younger than 35 in good health. The sample consisted of PBMCs. The CDR3, as DNA: TGTGCCAGCAGTGAAGGAGTGGGGCAGAGCTATGGCTACACCTTC. This translates into CASSEGVGQSYGYTF.